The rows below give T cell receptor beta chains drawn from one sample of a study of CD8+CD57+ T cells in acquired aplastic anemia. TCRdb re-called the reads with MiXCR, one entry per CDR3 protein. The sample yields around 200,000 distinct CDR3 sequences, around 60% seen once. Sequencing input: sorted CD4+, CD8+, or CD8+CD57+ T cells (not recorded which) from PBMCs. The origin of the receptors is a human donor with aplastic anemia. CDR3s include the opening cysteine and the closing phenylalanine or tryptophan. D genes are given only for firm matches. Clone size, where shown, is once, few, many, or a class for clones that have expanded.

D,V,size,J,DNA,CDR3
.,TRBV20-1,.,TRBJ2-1,TGCAGTGCTAGAACTGGCGGCAATGAGCAGTTCTTC,CSARTGGNEQFF
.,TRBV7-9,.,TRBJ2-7,TGTGCCAGCAGCGTTCAACAGGGATCCGAGCAGTACTTC,CASSVQQGSEQYF
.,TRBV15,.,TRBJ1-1,TGTGCCACCAGCTTGGGGGAAATGAACACTGAAGCTTTCTTT,CATSLGEMNTEAFF
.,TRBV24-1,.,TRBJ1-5,TGTGCCACCAGTGGGGGATGGGGAAATCAGCCCCAGCATTTT,CATSGGWGNQPQHF
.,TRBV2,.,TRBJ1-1,TGTGCCAGCGTCCTCTCTCAGAATGAAGCTTTCTTT,CASVLSQNEAFF
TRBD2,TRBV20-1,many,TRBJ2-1,TGCAGTGCTCGACTAGCGGGGAAATACAATGAGCAGTTCTTC,CSARLAGKYNEQFF
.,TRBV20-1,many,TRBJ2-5,TGCAGTGCTACGGGTCAGTACGGGGAAGAGACCCAGTACTTC,CSATGQYGEETQYF
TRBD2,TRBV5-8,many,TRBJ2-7,TGTGCCAGCAGCCCGGGAGCGGGGGGGCCCAGCGAGCAGTACTTC,CASSPGAGGPSEQYF
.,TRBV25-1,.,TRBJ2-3,TGTGCCAGCAGCTACAGCGGGAGCACAGATACGCAGTATTTT,CASSYSGSTDTQYF
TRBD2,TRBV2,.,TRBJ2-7,TGTGCCAGCCACGGGACTAGCGGGAACTACGAGCAGTACTTC,CASHGTSGNYEQYF
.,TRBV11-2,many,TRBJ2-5,TGTGCCAGCAGCTTAAATTTCGGTGAAGAGACCCAGTACTTC,CASSLNFGEETQYF
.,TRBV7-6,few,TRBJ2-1,TGTGCTAGCAGCTTAGGGAAGCACCAGAATAATGAGCAGTTCTTC,CASSLGKHQNNEQFF
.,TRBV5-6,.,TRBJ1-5,TGTGCCAGCAGCTTGGGGGCAGGGCGGAATCAGCCCCAGCATTTT,CASSLGAGRNQPQHF
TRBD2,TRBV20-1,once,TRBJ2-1,TGCAGTGCGACTAGCGGGATTTTCGGTGAGCAGTTCTTC,CSATSGIFGEQFF
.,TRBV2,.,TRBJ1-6,TGTGCCAGCAGTGATGGGGTCAATTCACCCCTCCACTTT,CASSDGVNSPLHF
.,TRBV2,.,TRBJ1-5,TGTGCCAGCAGTGAAGGAAGGGTGAGGGGTCAGCCCCAGCATTTT,CASSEGRVRGQPQHF
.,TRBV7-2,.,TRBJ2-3,TGTGCCAGCAGCTTCAGGACCTCATACTTCACAGATACGCAGTATTTT,CASSFRTSYFTDTQYF
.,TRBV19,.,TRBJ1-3,TGTGCCAGTAGTCCTCCAGGGTTTGGAAACACCATATATTTT,CASSPPGFGNTIYF
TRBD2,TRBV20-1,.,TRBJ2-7,TGCAGTGCTAGAGATCTGGGCGGGAGTTACTACGAGCAGTACTTC,CSARDLGGSYYEQYF
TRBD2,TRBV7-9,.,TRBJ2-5,TGTGCCAGCAGCGGACAAGGGGCGGGGGGGTACCAAGAGACCCAGTACTTC,CASSGQGAGGYQETQYF
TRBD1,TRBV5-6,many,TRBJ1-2,TGTGCCACCCAAGGGGGCGAGTACTATGGCTACACCTTC,CATQGGEYYGYTF
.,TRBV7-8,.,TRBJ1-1,TGTGCCAGCAGCTCAGGGAGATTGGACACTGAAGCTTTCTTT,CASSSGRLDTEAFF
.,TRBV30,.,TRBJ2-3,TGTGCCTGGAGTCTACTAGGCGGCAATACGCAGTATTTT,CAWSLLGGNTQYF
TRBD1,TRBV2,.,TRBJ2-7,TGTGCCAGCAAGACAGGGGACAGTTCATACGAGCAGTACTTC,CASKTGDSSYEQYF
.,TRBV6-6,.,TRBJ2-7,TGTGCCAGCCAGGGGGGGGCGTCCTACGAGCAGTACTTC,CASQGGASYEQYF
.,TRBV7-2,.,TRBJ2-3,TGTGCCAGCAGCTCGAGGGGAGCAGATACGCAGTATTTT,CASSSRGADTQYF
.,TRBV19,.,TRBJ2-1,TGTGCCAGTAGTCCGAGGACGCACAATGAGCAGTTCTTC,CASSPRTHNEQFF
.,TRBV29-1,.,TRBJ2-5,TGCAGCGTTGAACCTCCCCCCGACGAGACCCAGTACTTC,CSVEPPPDETQYF
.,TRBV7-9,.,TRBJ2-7,TGTGCCAGCAGCTTAGAGGAGTCACACGAGCAGTACTTC,CASSLEESHEQYF
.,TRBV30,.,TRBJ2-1,TGTGCCTGGAGTGCAGACGGCAGGGGGGCGAATGAGCAGTTCTTC,CAWSADGRGANEQFF
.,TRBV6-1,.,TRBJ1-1,TGTGCCAGCAGTGACGCCTGGGGGGTAGAAGCTTTCTTT,CASSDAWGVEAFF
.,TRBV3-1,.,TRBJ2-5,TGTGCCAGCAGCTCCCATCAGGGGTCGGAGACCCAGTACTTC,CASSSHQGSETQYF
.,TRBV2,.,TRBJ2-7,TGTGCCAGCAGTGATGAAGGGGGTGAGTCCTACGAGCAGTACTTC,CASSDEGGESYEQYF
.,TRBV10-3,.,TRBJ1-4,TGTGCCAGCAGTGTAGACTATACTCCTAATGAAAAACTGTTTTTT,CASSVDYTPNEKLFF
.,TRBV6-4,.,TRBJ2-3,TGTGCCAGCAGTGAGGTCCCGGGCACAGATACGCAGTATTTT,CASSEVPGTDTQYF
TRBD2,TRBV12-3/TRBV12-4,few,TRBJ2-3,TGTGCCAGCAGCCGCCTAGCGGCTAGCACAGATACGCAGTATTTT,CASSRLAASTDTQYF
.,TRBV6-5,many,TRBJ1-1,TGTGCCAGCAGTTACCAGATGCGGACTGAAGCTTTCTTT,CASSYQMRTEAFF
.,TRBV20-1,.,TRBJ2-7,TGCAGTGCTAGAGCAGGGCAGATCGAGCAGTACTTC,CSARAGQIEQYF
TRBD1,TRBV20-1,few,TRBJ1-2,TGCAGTGCTAGAGGACTTACATACAGGGGAGGATCTGGCCATGGCTACACCTTC,CSARGLTYRGGSGHGYTF
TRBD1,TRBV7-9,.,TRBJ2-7,TGTGCCAGCAGCTTGTACCGCGGACAGGGAAGGGGGGAGCAGTACTTC,CASSLYRGQGRGEQYF
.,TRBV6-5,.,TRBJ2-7,TGTGCCAGCAGTTACTCGCAGGGCGAGCAGTACTTC,CASSYSQGEQYF
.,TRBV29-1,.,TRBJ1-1,TGCAGCGCGGGGGGGGGTCTGAACACTGAAGCTTTCTTT,CSAGGGLNTEAFF
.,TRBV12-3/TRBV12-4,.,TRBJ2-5,TGTGCCAGCAGCCCCGCCTACCTTGGACTGGCGGCAAGAGCGTACCAAGAGACCCAGTACTTC,CASSPAYLGLAARAYQETQYF
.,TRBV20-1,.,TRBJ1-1,TGCAGTGCTAGGCCAGAGAGAGGGGTCGGAGCTTTCTTT,CSARPERGVGAFF
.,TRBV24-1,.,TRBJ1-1,TGTGCCACCAGTGATTTCTCAGGGTCCGCTTTCTTT,CATSDFSGSAFF
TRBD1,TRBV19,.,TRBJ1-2,TGTGCCAGTACCACGACAGGGGACAACAACTATGGCTACACCTTC,CASTTTGDNNYGYTF
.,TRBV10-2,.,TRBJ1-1,TGCGCCAGCAGCCTTTTCACTGAAGCTTTCTTT,CASSLFTEAFF